This TCR beta chain is from a study of siplizumab effects on memory and regulatory T cells. Clones were sequenced by immunoSEQ multiplex PCR, and TCRdb holds only the in-frame ones, with some missing. The table shows about 110,000 clones, with around 92% occurring only once. Details on this clone: The antigen is not known.

General study points: Alloreactive sequences traceable to unstimulated CD4+ memory cells were significantly reduced by siplizumab. Apparently key alloresponse contributors, naive T cells also seemed more diverse than memory cells. Naive or memory phenotype was unassignable for roughly 75-95% of proliferating CD4+ or CD8+ clones.

Germline V lookup: CDR1 SGHAT, CDR2 FQNNGV. This CDR3 comprises 13 residues. Trimming cost V 1 base and J 7 bases; bases outside gene matches: 3. Input material: Tregs sorted from blood. The TCR originated in a human donor in good health. The rearrangement joins TRBV11-2 to TRBJ1-2, with 7 positions matching TRBD1. CDR3 residues: CASSLVTGAGYTF. CDR3 nucleotides: TGTGCCAGCAGCTTAGTTACAGGGGCTGGCTACACCTTC.